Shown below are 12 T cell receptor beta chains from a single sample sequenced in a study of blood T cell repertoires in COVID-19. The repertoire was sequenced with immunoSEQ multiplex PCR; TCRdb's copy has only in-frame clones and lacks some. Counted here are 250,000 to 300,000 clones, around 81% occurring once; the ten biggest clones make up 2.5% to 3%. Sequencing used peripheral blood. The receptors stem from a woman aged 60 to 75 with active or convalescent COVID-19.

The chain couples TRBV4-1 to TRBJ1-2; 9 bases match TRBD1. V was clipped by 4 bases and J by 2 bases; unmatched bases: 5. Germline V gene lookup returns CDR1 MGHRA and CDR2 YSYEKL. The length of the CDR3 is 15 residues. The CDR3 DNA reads TGCGCCAGCAGCCTGGGGGACAGGGAAAACTATGGCTACACCTTC. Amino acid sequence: CASSLGDRENYGYTF.

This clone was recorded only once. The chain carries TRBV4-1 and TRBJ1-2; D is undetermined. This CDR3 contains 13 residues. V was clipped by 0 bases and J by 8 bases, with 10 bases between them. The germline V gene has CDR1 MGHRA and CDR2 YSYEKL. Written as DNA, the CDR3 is TGCGCCAGCAGCCAAGATCACGGGAGGGGCTACACCTTC. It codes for CASSQDHGRGYTF.

CDR3: CASSLEGTGGYNEQFF. CDR3 DNA sequence: TGTGCCAGCAGCTTGGAGGGGACAGGGGGCTACAATGAGCAGTTCTTC. The chain has TRBV11-3 and TRBJ2-1, with 11 bases fitting TRBD1. Looked up from germline, CDR1 is SGHNT and CDR2 is YENEEA. There are 16 residues in the CDR3. The V segment lost 3 bases and the J segment 3 bases; nucleotides outside the gene matches: 4.

The CDR3, as DNA: TGTGCCAGCAGTGAAGAAGATGGGGCAATAAATAACTATGGCTACACCTTC. Translation gives CASSEEDGAINNYGYTF. The chain carries TRBV6-1 and TRBJ1-2; D perhaps matches TRBD1 (5 bases). Between the trimmed V and J ends, which lost 1 base and 1 base, there was a span of 16 bases. CDR3 size: 17 residues. Looked up from germline, CDR1 is MNHNS and CDR2 is SASEGT.

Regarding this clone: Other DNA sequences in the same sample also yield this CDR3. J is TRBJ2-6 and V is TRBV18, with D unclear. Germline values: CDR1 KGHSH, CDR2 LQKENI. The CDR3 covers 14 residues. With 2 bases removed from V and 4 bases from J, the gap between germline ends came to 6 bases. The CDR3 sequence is CASSPSPGANVLTF. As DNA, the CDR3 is TGTGCCAGCTCACCATCTCCCGGGGCCAACGTCCTGACTTTC.

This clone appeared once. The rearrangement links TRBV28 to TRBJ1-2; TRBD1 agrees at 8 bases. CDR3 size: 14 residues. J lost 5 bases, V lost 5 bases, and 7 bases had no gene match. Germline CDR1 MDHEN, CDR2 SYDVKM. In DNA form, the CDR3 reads TGTGCCAGCAGTGTCGGGGACAGGTTTTATGGCTACACCTTC. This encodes CASSVGDRFYGYTF.

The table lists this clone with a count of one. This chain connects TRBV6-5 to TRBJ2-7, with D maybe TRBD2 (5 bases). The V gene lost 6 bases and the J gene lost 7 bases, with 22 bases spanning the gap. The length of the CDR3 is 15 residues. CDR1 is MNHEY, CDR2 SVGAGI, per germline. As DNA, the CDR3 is TGTGCCAGCAGCCCATCCGCGGGCCGGTCTAGGGAGCAGTACTTC. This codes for CASSPSAGRSREQYF.

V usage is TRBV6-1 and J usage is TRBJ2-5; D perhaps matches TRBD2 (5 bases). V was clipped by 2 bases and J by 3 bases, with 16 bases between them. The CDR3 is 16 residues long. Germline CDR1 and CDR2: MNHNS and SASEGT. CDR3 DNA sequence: TGTGCCAGCAGTGAACGCTCCCGGGGTTGGGAAGAGACCCAGTACTTC. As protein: CASSERSRGWEETQYF.

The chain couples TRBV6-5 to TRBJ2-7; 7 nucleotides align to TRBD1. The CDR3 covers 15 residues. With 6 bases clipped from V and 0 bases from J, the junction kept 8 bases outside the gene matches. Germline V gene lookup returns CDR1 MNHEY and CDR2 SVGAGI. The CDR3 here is CASSVDRRNSYEQYF. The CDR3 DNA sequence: TGTGCCAGCAGCGTGGACAGGAGGAACTCCTACGAGCAGTACTTC.

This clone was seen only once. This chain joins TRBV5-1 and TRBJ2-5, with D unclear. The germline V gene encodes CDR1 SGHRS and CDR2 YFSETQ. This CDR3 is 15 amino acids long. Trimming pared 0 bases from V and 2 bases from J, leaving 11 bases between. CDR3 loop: CASSLAASVQETQYF. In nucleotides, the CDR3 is TGCGCCAGCAGCTTGGCCGCGTCGGTGCAAGAGACCCAGTACTTC.

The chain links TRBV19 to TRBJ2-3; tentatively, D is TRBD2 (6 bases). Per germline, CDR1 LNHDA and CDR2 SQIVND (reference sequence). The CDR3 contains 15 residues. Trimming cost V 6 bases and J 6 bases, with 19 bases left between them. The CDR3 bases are TGTGCCAGTAGCGGAGCGTCGCGGGGTACTGATACGCAGTATTTT. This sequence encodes CASSGASRGTDTQYF.

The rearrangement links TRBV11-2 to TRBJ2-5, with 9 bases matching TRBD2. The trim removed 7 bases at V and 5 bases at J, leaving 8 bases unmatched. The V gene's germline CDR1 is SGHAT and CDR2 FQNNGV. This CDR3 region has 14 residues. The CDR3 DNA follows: TGTGCCAGCACCCGTAGCGGGGGCAGGGAGACCCAGTACTTC. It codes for CASTRSGGRETQYF. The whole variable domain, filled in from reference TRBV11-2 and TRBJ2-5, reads EAGVAQSPRYKIIEKRQSVAFWCNPISGHATLYWYQQILGQGPKLLIQFQNNGVVDDSQLPKDRFSAERLKGVDSTLKIQPAKLEDSAVYLCASTRSGGRETQYFGPGTRLLVL.